The TCR beta chain under discussion was sequenced for a study of blood T cell repertoires in COVID-19. Study as a whole: The analysed material was cDNA or gDNA that came from T cells, B-cell-depleted T cells, or PBMCs.

The CDR3 has 18 amino acids. Germline V gene lookup returns CDR1 SGHKS and CDR2 YYEKEE (reference sequence). Germline trimming cut 5 bases from V and 3 bases from J; bases unmatched to any gene: 15. Authors' data handling: Amplification with reference gene primers provided the estimates of nucleated cell counts. Produced via immunoSEQ multiplex PCR; TCRdb's table is partial and in-frame only. Clonal size and the V and J genes are those of that table, whereas D and trimming came from the DNA. The data show more than 250,000 clones, roughly 85% seen once. This sequence originates from a man between 60 and 75 years old who had recovered from COVID-19. The sequenced material came from peripheral blood. The chain uses TRBV5-5 and TRBJ2-4; 9 bases line up with TRBD2. The CDR3 is CASRSAGGGASGKNIQYF. DNA of the CDR3: TGTGCCAGCAGGTCGGCGGGCGGGGGGGCTTCTGGCAAAAACATTCAGTACTTC.